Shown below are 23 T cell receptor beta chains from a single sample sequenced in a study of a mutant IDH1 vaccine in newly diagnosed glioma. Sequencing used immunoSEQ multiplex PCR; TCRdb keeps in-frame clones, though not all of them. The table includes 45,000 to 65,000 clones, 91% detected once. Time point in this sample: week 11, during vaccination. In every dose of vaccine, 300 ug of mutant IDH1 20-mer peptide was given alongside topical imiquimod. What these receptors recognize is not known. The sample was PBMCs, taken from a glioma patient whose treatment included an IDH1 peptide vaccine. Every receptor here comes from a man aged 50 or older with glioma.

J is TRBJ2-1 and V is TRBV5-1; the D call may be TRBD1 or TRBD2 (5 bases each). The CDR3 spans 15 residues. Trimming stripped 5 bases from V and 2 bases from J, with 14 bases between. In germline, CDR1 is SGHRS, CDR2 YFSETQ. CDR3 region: CASSPGTDPYNEQFF. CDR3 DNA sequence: TGCGCCAGCAGTCCTGGGACGGACCCCTACAATGAGCAGTTCTTC.

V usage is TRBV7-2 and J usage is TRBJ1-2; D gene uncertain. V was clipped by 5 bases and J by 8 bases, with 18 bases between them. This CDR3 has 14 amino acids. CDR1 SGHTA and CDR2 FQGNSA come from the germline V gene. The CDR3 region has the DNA TGTGCCAGCAGCACACCCCCGGCGTCTGAGGGCTACACCTTC. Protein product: CASSTPPASEGYTF.

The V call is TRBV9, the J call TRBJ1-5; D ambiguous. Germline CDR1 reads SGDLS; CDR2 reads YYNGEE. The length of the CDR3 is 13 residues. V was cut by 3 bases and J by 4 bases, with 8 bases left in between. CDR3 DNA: TGTGCCAGCAGCGCGACCGGTAATCAGCCCCAGCATTTT. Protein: CASSATGNQPQHF.

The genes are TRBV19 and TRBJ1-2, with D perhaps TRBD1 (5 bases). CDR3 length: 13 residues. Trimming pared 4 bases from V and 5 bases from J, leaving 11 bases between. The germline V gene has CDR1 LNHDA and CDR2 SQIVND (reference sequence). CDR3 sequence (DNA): TGTGCCAGTAGTAGGAGGGGTCTATATGGCTACACCTTC. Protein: CASSRRGLYGYTF. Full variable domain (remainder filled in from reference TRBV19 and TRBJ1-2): DGGITQSPKYLFRKEGQNVTLSCEQNLNHDAMYWYRQDPGQGLRLIYYSQIVNDFQKGDIAEGYSVSREKKESFPLTVTSAQKNPTAFYLCASSRRGLYGYTFGSGTRLTVV.

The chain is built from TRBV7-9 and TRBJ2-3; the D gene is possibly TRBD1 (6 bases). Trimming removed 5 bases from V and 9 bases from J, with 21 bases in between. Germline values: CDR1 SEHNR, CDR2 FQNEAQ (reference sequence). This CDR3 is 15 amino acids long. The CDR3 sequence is CASSPQGTSVGTQYF. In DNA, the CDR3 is TGTGCCAGCAGCCCACAGGGAACGTCAGTGGGGACGCAGTATTTT.

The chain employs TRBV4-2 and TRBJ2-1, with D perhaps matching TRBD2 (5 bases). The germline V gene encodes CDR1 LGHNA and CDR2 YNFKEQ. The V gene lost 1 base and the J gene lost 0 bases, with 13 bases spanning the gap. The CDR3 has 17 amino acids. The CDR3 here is CASSQGGVGISYNEQFF. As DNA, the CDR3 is TGTGCCAGCAGCCAAGGCGGAGTCGGGATCTCCTACAATGAGCAGTTCTTC.

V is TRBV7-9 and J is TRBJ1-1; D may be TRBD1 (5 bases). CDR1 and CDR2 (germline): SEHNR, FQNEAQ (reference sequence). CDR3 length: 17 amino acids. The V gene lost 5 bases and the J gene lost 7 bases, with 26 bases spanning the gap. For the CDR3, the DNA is TGTGCCAGCAGCCCCCAGGTCCAGGGTGCCCTCGTACTTGAAGCTTTCTTT. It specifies CASSPQVQGALVLEAFF.

The CDR3 protein is CASSFLPSSLYNSPLHF. The CDR3 nucleotides are TGTGCCAGCAGTTTCCTACCGTCCTCCCTCTATAATTCACCCCTCCACTTT. The rearrangement joins TRBV28 to TRBJ1-6; D gene ambiguous. CDR3 length equals 17 residues. Germline CDR1 MDHEN, CDR2 SYDVKM. Trimming shortened V by 3 bases and J by 3 bases, and 15 bases separated the two germline ends.

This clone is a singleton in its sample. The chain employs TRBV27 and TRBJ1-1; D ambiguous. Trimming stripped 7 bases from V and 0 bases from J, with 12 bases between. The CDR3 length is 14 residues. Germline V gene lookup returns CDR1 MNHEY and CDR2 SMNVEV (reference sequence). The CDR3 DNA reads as TGTGCCAGCACCGCGGGCAGAGTGAACACTGAAGCTTTCTTT. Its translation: CASTAGRVNTEAFF.

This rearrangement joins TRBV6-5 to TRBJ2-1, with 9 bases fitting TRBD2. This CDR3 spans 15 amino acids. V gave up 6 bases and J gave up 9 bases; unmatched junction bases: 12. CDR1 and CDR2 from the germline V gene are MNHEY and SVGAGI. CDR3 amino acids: CASSRTGTSYGEQFF. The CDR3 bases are TGTGCCAGCAGCCGGACCGGGACTAGCTACGGTGAGCAGTTCTTC.

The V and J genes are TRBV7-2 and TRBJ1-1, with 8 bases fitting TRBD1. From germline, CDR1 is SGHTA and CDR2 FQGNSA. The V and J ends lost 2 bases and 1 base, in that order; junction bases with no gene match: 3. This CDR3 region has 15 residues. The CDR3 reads CASSLSGQENTEAFF. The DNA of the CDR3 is TGTGCCAGCAGCTTATCGGGACAGGAGAACACTGAAGCTTTCTTT. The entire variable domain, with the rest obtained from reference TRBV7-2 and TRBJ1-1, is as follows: GAGVSQSPSNKVTEKGKDVELRCDPISGHTALYWYRQSLGQGLEFLIYFQGNSAPDKSGLPSDRFSAERTGGSVSTLTIQRTQQEDSAVYLCASSLSGQENTEAFFGQGTRLTVV.

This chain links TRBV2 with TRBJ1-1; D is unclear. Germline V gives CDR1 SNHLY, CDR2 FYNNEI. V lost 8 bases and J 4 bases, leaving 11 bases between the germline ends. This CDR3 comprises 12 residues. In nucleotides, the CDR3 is TGTGCCAGCCGTTATATTGGCACTGAAGCTTTCTTT. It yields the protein CASRYIGTEAFF.

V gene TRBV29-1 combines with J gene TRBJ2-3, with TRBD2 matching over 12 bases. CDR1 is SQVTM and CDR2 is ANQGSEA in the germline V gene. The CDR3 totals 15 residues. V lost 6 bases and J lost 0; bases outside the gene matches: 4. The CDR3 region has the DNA TGCAGCGTCAGACTAGCGGGAGATAGCACAGATACGCAGTATTTT. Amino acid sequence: CSVRLAGDSTDTQYF.

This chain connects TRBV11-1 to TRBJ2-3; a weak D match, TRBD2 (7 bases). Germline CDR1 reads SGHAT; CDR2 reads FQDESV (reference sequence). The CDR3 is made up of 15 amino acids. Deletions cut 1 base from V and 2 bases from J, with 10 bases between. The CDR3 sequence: CASSLGRGATDTQYF. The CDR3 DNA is TGTGCCAGCAGCTTAGGTCGGGGGGCCACAGATACGCAGTATTTT.

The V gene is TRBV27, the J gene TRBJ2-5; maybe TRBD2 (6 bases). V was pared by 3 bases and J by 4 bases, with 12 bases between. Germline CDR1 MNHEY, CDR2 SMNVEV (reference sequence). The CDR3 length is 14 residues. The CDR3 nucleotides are TGTGCCAGCAGTTTCCGACGGGGAGGAGAGACCCAGTACTTC. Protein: CASSFRRGGETQYF.

CDR3 sequence: CASSIALDRAYNQPQHF. CDR3 DNA: TGTGCCAGTAGTATAGCCCTCGACAGGGCCTACAATCAGCCCCAGCATTTT. The chain uses TRBV19 and TRBJ1-5; 7 nucleotides line up with TRBD1. V lost 1 base, J lost 3 bases, and 9 bases stayed unmatched. Germline CDR1 reads LNHDA; CDR2 reads SQIVND (reference sequence). CDR3 length: 17 amino acids.

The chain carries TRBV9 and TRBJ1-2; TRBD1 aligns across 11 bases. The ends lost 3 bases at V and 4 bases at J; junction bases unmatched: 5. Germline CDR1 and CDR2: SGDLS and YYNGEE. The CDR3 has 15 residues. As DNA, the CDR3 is TGTGCCAGCAGCGCAGGACAGGGGGCAACCTATGGCTACACCTTC. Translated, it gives CASSAGQGATYGYTF.

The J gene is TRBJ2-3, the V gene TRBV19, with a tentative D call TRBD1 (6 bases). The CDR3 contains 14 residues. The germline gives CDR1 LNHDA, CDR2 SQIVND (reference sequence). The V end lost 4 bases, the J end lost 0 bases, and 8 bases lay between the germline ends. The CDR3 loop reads CASSTGQSTDTQYF. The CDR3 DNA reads TGTGCCAGTAGTACGGGACAAAGCACAGATACGCAGTATTTT. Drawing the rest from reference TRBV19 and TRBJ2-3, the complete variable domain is DGGITQSPKYLFRKEGQNVTLSCEQNLNHDAMYWYRQDPGQGLRLIYYSQIVNDFQKGDIAEGYSVSREKKESFPLTVTSAQKNPTAFYLCASSTGQSTDTQYFGPGTRLTVL.

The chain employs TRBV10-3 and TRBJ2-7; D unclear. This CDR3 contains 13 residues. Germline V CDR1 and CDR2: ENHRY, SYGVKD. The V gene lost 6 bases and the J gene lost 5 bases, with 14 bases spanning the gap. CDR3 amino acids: CAISPRADDEQYF. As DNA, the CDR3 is TGTGCCATCAGCCCTCGGGCAGATGACGAGCAGTACTTC.

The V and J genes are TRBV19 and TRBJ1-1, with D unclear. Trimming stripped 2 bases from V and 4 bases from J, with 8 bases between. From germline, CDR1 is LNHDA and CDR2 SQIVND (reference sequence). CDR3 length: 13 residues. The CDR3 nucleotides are TGTGCCAGTAGTATAACGTTGGCCACTGAAGCTTTCTTT. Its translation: CASSITLATEAFF.

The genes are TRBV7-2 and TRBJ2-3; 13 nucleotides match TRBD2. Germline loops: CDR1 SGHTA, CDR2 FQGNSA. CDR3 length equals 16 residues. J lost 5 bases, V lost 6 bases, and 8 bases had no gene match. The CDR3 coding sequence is TGTGCCAGCAGTCCTACTAGCGGGGGGGCCGGAGATACGCAGTATTTT. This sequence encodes CASSPTSGGAGDTQYF.

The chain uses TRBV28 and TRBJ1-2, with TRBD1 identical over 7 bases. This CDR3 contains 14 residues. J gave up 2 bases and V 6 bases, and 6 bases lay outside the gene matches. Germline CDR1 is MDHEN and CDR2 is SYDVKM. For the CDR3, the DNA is TGTGCCAGCAGCCGGGACAGAGGAAACTATGGCTACACCTTC. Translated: CASSRDRGNYGYTF.

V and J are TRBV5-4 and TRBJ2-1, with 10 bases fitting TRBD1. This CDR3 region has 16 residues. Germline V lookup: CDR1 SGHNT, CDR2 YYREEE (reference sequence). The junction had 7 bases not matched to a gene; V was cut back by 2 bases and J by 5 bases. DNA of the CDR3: TGTGCCAGCAGCTTTATGACAGGGGGCAGCGACAATGAGCAGTTCTTC. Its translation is CASSFMTGGSDNEQFF.